This passage covers 9 T cell receptor beta chains from one sample sequenced in a study of T-cell memory formation after mild COVID-19. TCRdb itself ran the 5' RACE reads through MiXCR, one entry per CDR3 protein. This table has under 450,000 distinct CDR3 sequences, about 25% appearing once. The sequenced sample consisted of PBMCs or a T cell subset sorted from them (not recorded which). The origin of the receptors is an adult woman who had mild COVID-19 (a few samples of this study predate the infection). Cell type and time point are not known.

The rearrangement uses TRBV18 and TRBJ2-7, with D uncertain. This CDR3 region has 14 residues. With 2 bases removed from V and 3 bases from J, the gap between germline ends came to 11 bases. Germline V gene lookup returns CDR1 KGHSH and CDR2 LQKENI. CDR3 in amino acids: CASSPRHQSYEQYF. CDR3 DNA sequence: TGTGCCAGCTCACCAAGACATCAGAGCTACGAGCAGTACTTC.

The chain has TRBV19 and TRBJ1-6; 8 positions agree with TRBD1. Germline-derived CDR1 and CDR2 are LNHDA and SQIVND (reference sequence). Trimming removed 4 bases from V and 7 bases from J; junction bases left unmatched: 9. The CDR3 runs 16 residues. CDR3 residues: CASSTIGQGGNSPLHF. The DNA of the CDR3 is TGTGCCAGTAGTACGATCGGACAGGGCGGCAATTCACCCCTCCACTTT.

The chain recombines TRBV6-4 with TRBJ2-1; no definite D call. Germline assignment: CDR1 MRHNA and CDR2 SNTAGT. This CDR3 is 13 amino acids long. V was pared by 5 bases and J by 5 bases, with 10 bases between. The CDR3 region is CASSMGEHNEQFF. DNA of the CDR3: TGTGCCAGCAGTATGGGCGAGCACAATGAGCAGTTCTTC.

The chain employs TRBV6-2 or TRBV6-3 and TRBJ1-2; 7 positions agree with TRBD1. Trimming cost V 6 bases and J 5 bases; bases outside gene matches: 3. The V gene's germline CDR1 is MNHEY and CDR2 SVGEGT. The CDR3 consists of 12 residues. The CDR3: CASRPGQYGYTF. The CDR3 bases are TGTGCCAGCAGACCGGGACAGTATGGCTACACCTTC.

The J gene is TRBJ1-6, the V gene TRBV20-1; D remains unclear. The CDR3 sequence is 8 residues long. CDR1 is DFQATT and CDR2 is SNEGSKA in the germline V gene (reference sequence). Trimming pared 8 bases from V and 14 bases from J, leaving 7 bases between. DNA for the CDR3: TGCAGTCCCGGCGCCCTCCACTTT. Protein sequence: CSPGALHF.

This clonotype was seen a few times. The V call is TRBV10-3, the J call TRBJ2-7; weak D call: TRBD2 (6 bases). The V and J ends lost 4 bases and 2 bases respectively, with 12 bases between them. This CDR3 contains 14 residues. Germline V CDR1 and CDR2: ENHRY, SYGVKD. This CDR3 reads CAISARRATYEQYF. CDR3 DNA: TGTGCCATCAGTGCGCGGAGGGCCACCTACGAGCAGTACTTC.

The rearrangement joins TRBV7-9 to TRBJ2-1; TRBD2 agrees at 15 bases. V dropped 4 bases and J dropped 2; count of bases not matched to a gene: 15. This CDR3 contains 21 residues. Germline V gene sequence: CDR1 SEHNR, CDR2 FQNEAQ (reference sequence). The CDR3 sequence: CASSSPLDGGLAGGAYNEQFF. The CDR3 nucleotides read TGTGCCAGCAGCTCCCCTCTTGATGGTGGACTAGCGGGAGGGGCCTACAATGAGCAGTTCTTC.

This chain joins TRBV4-1 and TRBJ2-1; 8 bases line up with TRBD2. Trimming cost V 5 bases and J 7 bases; bases outside gene matches: 10. Per the germline V gene, CDR1 is MGHRA and CDR2 is YSYEKL. The length of the CDR3 is 15 residues. CDR3 sequence (DNA): TGCGCCAGCAGCAACCGGGGGGGCAGCTGGAATGAGCAGTTCTTC. Its translation: CASSNRGGSWNEQFF.

The table lists this clonotype with a few counts. The gene calls are TRBV7-8 and TRBJ2-5, with D perhaps matching TRBD1 (5 bases). Germline CDR1 is SGHVS and CDR2 is FQNEAQ. Trimming cost V 1 base and J 5 bases, with 17 bases left between them. This CDR3 spans 16 amino acids. CDR3 sequence (DNA): TGTGCCAGCAGCTTAGGACAGCTGCGGATGATGGAGACCCAGTACTTC. Its translation: CASSLGQLRMMETQYF.